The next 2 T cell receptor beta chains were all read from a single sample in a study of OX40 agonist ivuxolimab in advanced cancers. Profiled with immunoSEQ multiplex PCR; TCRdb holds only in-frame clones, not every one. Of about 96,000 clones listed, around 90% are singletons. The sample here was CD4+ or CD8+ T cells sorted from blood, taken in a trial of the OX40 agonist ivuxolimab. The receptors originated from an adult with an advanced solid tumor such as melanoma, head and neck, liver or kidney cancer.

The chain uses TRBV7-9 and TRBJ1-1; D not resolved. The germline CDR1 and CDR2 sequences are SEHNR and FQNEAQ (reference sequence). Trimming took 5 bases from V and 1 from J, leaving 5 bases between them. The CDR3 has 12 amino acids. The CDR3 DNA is TGTGCCAGCAGCCGCACGAACACTGAAGCTTTCTTT. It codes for CASSRTNTEAFF. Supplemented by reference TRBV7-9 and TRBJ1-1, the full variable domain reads DTGVSQNPRHKITKRGQNVTFRCDPISEHNRLYWYRQTLGQGPEFLTYFQNEAQLEKSRLLSDRFSAERPKGSFSTLEIQRTEQGDSAMYLCASSRTNTEAFFGQGTRLTVV.

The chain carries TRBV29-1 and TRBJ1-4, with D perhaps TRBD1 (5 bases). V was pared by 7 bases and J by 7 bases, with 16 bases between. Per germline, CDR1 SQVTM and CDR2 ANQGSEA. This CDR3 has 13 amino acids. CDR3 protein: CSAPESGTEKLFF. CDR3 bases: TGCAGCGCGCCCGAATCCGGGACTGAAAAACTGTTTTTT.